This T cell receptor beta chain was documented in a study of CD8 T cells in ankylosing spondylitis. Scientists made TCR beta libraries using quantitative 5'-RACE with molecular barcodes. TCRdb analysed the 5' RACE reads with MiXCR anew, one entry per CDR3 protein. Of approximately 200,000 distinct CDR3 sequences in the sample, over 10% are singletons; the top ten hold about 15%. The CDR3 is 16 amino acids. Trimming stripped 0 bases from V and 0 bases from J, with 9 bases between. Germline V gene lookup returns CDR1 SGHNT and CDR2 YYREEE (reference sequence). Sequences were obtained from blood, either unsorted or a sorted T cell fraction (not recorded which). The chain employs TRBV5-4 and TRBJ1-4; no definite D call. The receptor comes from a male donor with ankylosing spondylitis or in good health (not recorded which). In DNA, the CDR3 is TGTGCCAGCAGCTTGGAACTTTCCCCAACTAATGAAAAACTGTTTTTT. Its protein is CASSLELSPTNEKLFF.